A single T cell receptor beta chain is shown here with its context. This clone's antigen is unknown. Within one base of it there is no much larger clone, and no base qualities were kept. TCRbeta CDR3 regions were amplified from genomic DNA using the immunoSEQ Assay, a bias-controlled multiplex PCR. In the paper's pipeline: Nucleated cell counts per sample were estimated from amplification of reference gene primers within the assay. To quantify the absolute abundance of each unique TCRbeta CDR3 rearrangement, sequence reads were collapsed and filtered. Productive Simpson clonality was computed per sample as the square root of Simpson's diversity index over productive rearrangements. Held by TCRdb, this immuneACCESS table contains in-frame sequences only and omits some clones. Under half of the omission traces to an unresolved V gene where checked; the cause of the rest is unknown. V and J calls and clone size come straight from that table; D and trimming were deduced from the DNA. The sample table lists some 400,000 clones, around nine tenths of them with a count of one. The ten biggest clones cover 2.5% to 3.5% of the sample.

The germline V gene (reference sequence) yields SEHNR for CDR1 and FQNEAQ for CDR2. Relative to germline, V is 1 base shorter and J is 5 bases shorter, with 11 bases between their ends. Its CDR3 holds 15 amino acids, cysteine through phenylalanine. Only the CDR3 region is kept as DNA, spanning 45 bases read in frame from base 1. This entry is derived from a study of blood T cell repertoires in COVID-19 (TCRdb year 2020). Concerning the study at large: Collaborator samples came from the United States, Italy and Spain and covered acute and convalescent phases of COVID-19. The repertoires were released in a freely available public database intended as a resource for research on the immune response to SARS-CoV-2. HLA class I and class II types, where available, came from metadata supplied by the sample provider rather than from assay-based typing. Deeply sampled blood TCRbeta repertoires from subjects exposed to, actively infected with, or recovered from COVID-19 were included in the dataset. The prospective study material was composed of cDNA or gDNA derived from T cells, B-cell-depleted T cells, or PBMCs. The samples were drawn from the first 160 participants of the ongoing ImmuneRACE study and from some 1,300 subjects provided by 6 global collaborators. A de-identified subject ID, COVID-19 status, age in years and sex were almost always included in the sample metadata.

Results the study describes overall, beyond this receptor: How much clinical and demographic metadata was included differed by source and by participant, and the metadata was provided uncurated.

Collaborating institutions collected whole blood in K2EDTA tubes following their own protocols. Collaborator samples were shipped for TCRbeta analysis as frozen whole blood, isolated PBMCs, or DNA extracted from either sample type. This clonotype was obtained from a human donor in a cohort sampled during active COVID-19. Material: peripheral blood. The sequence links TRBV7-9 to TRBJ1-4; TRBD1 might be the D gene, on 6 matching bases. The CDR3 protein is CASSLETGLNEKLFF. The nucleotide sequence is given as TGTGCCAGCAGCTTAGAGACAGGCCTCAATGAAAAACTGTTTTTT.